This T cell receptor (beta chain) was retrieved from a study of early T cells in non-severe SARS-CoV-2 infection. A single record per CDR3 protein comes from TCRdb applying MiXCR to the 5' RACE reads. Of about 110,000 distinct CDR3 sequences in the sample, about 12% were seen once. Trimming took off 4 bases at V and 3 bases at J, with 7 bases between the two ends. Germline V gene lookup returns CDR1 SQVTM and CDR2 ANQGSEA. The CDR3 totals 11 residues. The sample here was whole blood, taken at baseline. The chain has TRBV29-1 and TRBJ2-7; D gene ambiguous. This clonotype was sampled from an adult who was a healthcare worker with PCR-confirmed SARS-CoV-2 infection or an uninfected control (not recorded which). The CDR3, as DNA: TGCAGCGTTGCCCTTAACTACGAGCAGTACTTC. This encodes CSVALNYEQYF.